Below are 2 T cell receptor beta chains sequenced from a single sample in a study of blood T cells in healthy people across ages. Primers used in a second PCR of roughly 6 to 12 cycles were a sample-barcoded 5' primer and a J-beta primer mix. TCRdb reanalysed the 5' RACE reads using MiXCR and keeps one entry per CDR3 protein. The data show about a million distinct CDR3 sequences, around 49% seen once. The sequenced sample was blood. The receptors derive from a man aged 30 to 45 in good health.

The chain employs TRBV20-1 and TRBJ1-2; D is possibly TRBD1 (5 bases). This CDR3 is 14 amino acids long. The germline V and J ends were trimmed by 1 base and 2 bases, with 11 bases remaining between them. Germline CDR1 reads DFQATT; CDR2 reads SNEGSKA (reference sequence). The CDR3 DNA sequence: TGCAGTGCTAGAGGGGGCGAGGAAAACTATGGCTACACCTTC. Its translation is CSARGGEENYGYTF.

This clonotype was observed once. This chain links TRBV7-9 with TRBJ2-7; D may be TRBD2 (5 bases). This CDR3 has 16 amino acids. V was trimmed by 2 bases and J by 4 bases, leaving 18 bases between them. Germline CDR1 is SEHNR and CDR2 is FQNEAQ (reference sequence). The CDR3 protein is CASSLPPRPGGYEQYF. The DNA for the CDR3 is TGTGCCAGCAGCTTACCTCCCAGGCCAGGAGGATACGAGCAGTACTTC. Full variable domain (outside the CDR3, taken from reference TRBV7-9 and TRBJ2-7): DTGVSQNPRHKITKRGQNVTFRCDPISEHNRLYWYRQTLGQGPEFLTYFQNEAQLEKSRLLSDRFSAERPKGSFSTLEIQRTEQGDSAMYLCASSLPPRPGGYEQYFGPGTRLTVT.